This section outlines one T cell receptor beta chain sequence together with its context. Its antigen remains unknown. Germline-derived CDR1 and CDR2 are MNHNS and SASEGT. The ends were cut back, 10 bases at V and 0 bases at J, with 11 bases in the middle. The CDR3 loop spans 13 amino acids. Profiling relied on immunoSEQ multiplex PCR, and the TCRdb table lists in-frame clones only, not all of them. The table includes tens of thousands of clones, about 76% detected once. These data belong to a study of OX40 agonist ivuxolimab in advanced cancers. Study overall: A male proportion of 82.7% was recorded, with mean age 60 years and range 23 to 79.

Notes on the study in general: Clonal expansion from baseline to week 6 occurred in both CD4+ and CD8+ T cells. The antigen specificity of the peripheral T cells (those that were expanded) was not determined.

This specimen was CD4+ or CD8+ T cells sorted from blood, taken in a trial of the OX40 agonist ivuxolimab. The gene calls are TRBV6-1 and TRBJ2-3; D gene uncertain. The sequence came from an adult with an advanced solid tumor such as melanoma, head and neck, liver or kidney cancer. CDR3 bases: TGTGCCATCGCGAAAACTAGCACAGATACGCAGTATTTT. This sequence encodes CAIAKTSTDTQYF.